This T cell receptor beta chain is from a study of blood T cell repertoires in COVID-19. Produced via immunoSEQ multiplex PCR; TCRdb's table is partial and in-frame only. The sample shows over 100,000 clones, 84% of them seen only once. Trimming removed 2 bases at V and 2 bases at J, with 15 bases between. The germline CDR1 and CDR2 sequences are MNHNS and SASEGT. The CDR3 runs 16 residues. Clinical histories supplied by participants themselves formed the basis of cohort assignment. The chain combines TRBV6-1 with TRBJ2-5, with D perhaps TRBD1 (6 bases). Source material: PBMCs or T cells enriched from blood (not recorded which). This receptor was obtained from a woman aged 25-40 years who had recovered from COVID-19. The CDR3 nucleotides read TGTGCCAGCAGTGAAATTTGGGGACAAACTCAAGAGACCCAGTACTTC. Translating gives CASSEIWGQTQETQYF.